Presented here are 5 T cell receptor beta chains from one specimen sequenced in a study of regulatory T cells in long-lasting Graves disease. Relying on iRepertoire HTBI primers and Arm-PCR of CDR3 regions, the team built TCR beta libraries. MiXCR, run by TCRdb on the multiplex PCR reads, gives a single entry per CDR3 protein. The sample has almost 450,000 distinct CDR3 sequences, about a sixth seen once. The time point was: newly diagnosed GD, antithyroid drugs for less than 3 months. RNA extracted from PBMCs served as the sequencing template. These data also formed part of another study, on T cells in Graves' hyperthyroidism and ophthalmopathy.

The material sequenced was peripheral blood mononuclear cells (PBMCs), taken at new diagnosis, from a patient treated with antithyroid drugs. These receptors were collected from a woman aged 30 to 39 with Graves disease.

The table lists this clonotype with many counts. The rearrangement links TRBV2 to TRBJ2-5, with 9 bases fitting TRBD2. This CDR3 has 15 residues. The ends lost 6 bases at V and 1 base at J; junction bases unmatched: 6. Looked up from germline, CDR1 is SNHLY and CDR2 is FYNNEI. This CDR3 reads CASRQGLAPQETQYF. CDR3 sequence (DNA): TGTGCCAGCAGACAAGGACTAGCGCCCCAAGAGACCCAGTACTTC.

This sequence joins TRBV28 and TRBJ2-5; 9 bases agree with TRBD1. CDR1 and CDR2 (germline): MDHEN, SYDVKM. This CDR3 has 13 residues. V dropped 7 bases and J dropped 7; count of bases not matched to a gene: 7. The CDR3: CASTGADRGTQYF. The CDR3 nucleotides read TGTGCCAGCACAGGAGCGGACAGGGGGACCCAGTACTTC.

This clonotype was counted at least ten times. The V and J genes are TRBV28 and TRBJ2-1; D call uncertain. The V end lost 2 bases, the J end lost 2 bases, and 10 bases lay between the germline ends. The germline gives CDR1 MDHEN, CDR2 SYDVKM. The CDR3 totals 15 residues. The CDR3 protein is CASSLKSTTYNEQFF. The CDR3 coding sequence is TGTGCCAGCAGTTTAAAGTCAACAACCTACAATGAGCAGTTCTTC.

This clonotype was picked up many times. This rearrangement joins TRBV10-3 to TRBJ2-1, with 8 bases matching TRBD2. Germline V gene sequence: CDR1 ENHRY, CDR2 SYGVKD. The trim removed 4 bases at V and 10 bases at J, leaving 6 bases unmatched. The CDR3 covers 13 residues. The DNA of the CDR3 is TGTGCCATCAGTGGGGGTAGCGGGAACGAGCAGTTCTTC. The encoded protein is CAISGGSGNEQFF.

The chain carries TRBV5-1 and TRBJ1-5; D not resolved. The CDR3 length is 13 residues. Germline V lookup: CDR1 SGHRS, CDR2 YFSETQ. The germline V and J ends were trimmed by 4 bases and 5 bases, with 10 bases remaining between them. CDR3: CASSGDGYQPQHF. The CDR3 DNA sequence: TGCGCCAGCAGCGGCGACGGTTATCAGCCCCAGCATTTT.